A single sample gave rise to the 29 T cell receptor beta chains below, sequenced in a study of T-cell reconstitution after alpha-beta-depleted transplantation in children. During its preparation, the TCRbeta library received unique molecular identifiers. TCRdb reprocessed the PCR reads with MiXCR, giving one entry per CDR3 protein. The top ten clones hold 5% to 6% of a sample with a few hundred thousand distinct CDR3 sequences, around 9.7% of them seen once. Sequenced material: PBMCs from the stem cell graft donor, taken from the stem cell graft. These receptors were obtained from a human donor who donated a stem cell graft to a child with SCID.

This clonotype was observed many times. The chain is built from TRBV27 and TRBJ2-7; 9 bases fit TRBD2. Germline trimming cut 6 bases from V and 4 bases from J; bases unmatched to any gene: 10. This CDR3 has 15 amino acids. Germline CDR1 reads MNHEY; CDR2 reads SMNVEV (reference sequence). CDR3 in amino acids: CASSPAGTSRYEQYF. CDR3 DNA sequence: TGTGCCAGCAGCCCCGCCGGGACTAGCAGGTACGAGCAGTACTTC.

At least ten counts were recorded for this clonotype. The chain's CDR3 is CASLLEGVGTGELFF. The CDR3 DNA follows: TGTGCCAGCTTATTAGAAGGGGTTGGCACCGGGGAGCTGTTTTTT. The V call is TRBV12-3 or TRBV12-4, the J call TRBJ2-2; the D gene is possibly TRBD1 (5 bases). The length of the CDR3 is 15 residues. V was trimmed by 8 bases and J by 4 bases, leaving 17 bases between them.

Details on this clonotype: This clone may be a read error of a much larger clone one base away. The chain is built from TRBV12-3 or TRBV12-4 and TRBJ2-4, with 7 bases identical to TRBD1. The CDR3 loop spans 14 amino acids. CDR3 residues: CASSVTGARNIQSF. In DNA form, the CDR3 reads TGTGCCAGCAGTGTTACAGGGGCCCGGAACATTCAGTCCTTC.

This clonotype showed up many times. The chain has TRBV5-1 and TRBJ1-1; 12 bases agree with TRBD1. V shed 3 bases and J 6 bases; nucleotides not matched to a gene: 3. This CDR3 contains 14 residues. Germline V gene lookup returns CDR1 SGHRS and CDR2 YFSETQ. The CDR3 is CASSWGQGAAEAFF. The CDR3, as DNA: TGCGCCAGCAGCTGGGGACAGGGGGCAGCTGAAGCTTTCTTT.

This clonotype was found many times. The V gene is TRBV27, the J gene TRBJ1-2; 8 positions agree with TRBD1. CDR3 length: 13 amino acids. The V gene's germline CDR1 is MNHEY and CDR2 SMNVEV (reference sequence). The V segment lost 6 bases and the J segment 6 bases; nucleotides outside the gene matches: 6. The CDR3: CASRPGQGHGYTF. In nucleotides, the CDR3 is TGTGCCAGCAGACCCGGACAGGGTCATGGCTACACCTTC.

There are a few counts of this clonotype. V and J are TRBV5-1 and TRBJ2-1; tentative D call: TRBD1 (6 bases). V gave up 5 bases and J gave up 7 bases, with 13 bases separating them. The V gene's germline CDR1 is SGHRS and CDR2 YFSETQ. The CDR3 is 13 amino acids. As DNA, the CDR3 is TGCGCCAGCAGACAGGGTGGACCGAATGAGCAGTTCTTC. Amino acid sequence: CASRQGGPNEQFF.

There are many counts of this clonotype. The CDR3, as DNA: TGTGCCAGCGTCCAGGCTTCCTCTGGAAACACCATATATTTT. Protein sequence: CASVQASSGNTIYF. The rearrangement uses TRBV28 and TRBJ1-3, with D unresolved. CDR3 size: 14 residues. Germline V gene data show CDR1 as MDHEN and CDR2 as SYDVKM. V was shortened by 8 bases and J by 0 bases, with 11 bases between the two germline ends. Full variable domain (missing parts from reference TRBV28 and TRBJ1-3): DVKVTQSSRYLVKRTGEKVFLECVQDMDHENMFWYRQDPGLGLRLIYFSYDVKMKEKGDIPEGYSVSREKKERFSLILESASTNQTSMYLCASVQASSGNTIYFGEGSWLTVV.

For this clonotype: Being one base from a much bigger clone, this may be a read error. V is TRBV12-3 or TRBV12-4 and J is TRBJ2-7; no clear D. This CDR3 is built from 13 residues. The CDR3 DNA is TGTGCCTGCAGCCAGAAGACCACGCACGAGCAGTACTTC. This gives the protein CACSQKTTHEQYF.

There are many counts of this clonotype. V is TRBV4-1 and J is TRBJ1-2, with D unclear. The length of the CDR3 is 16 residues. The V and J ends lost 5 bases and 2 bases respectively, with 18 bases between them. CDR1 MGHRA and CDR2 YSYEKL come from the germline V gene. CDR3 residues: CASSAAGGSGNYGYTF. The CDR3 coding sequence is TGCGCCAGCAGCGCTGCTGGTGGCTCGGGGAACTATGGCTACACCTTC.

This clonotype was seen repeatedly, ten times or more. The CDR3 sequence is CASSQRGIRDTEAFF. The CDR3 DNA follows: TGTGCCAGCAGCCAACGGGGCATTAGGGACACTGAAGCTTTCTTT. This chain connects TRBV3-1 to TRBJ1-1, with D possibly matching TRBD1 (5 bases). V was shortened by 2 bases and J by 3 bases, with 13 bases between the two germline ends. CDR1 and CDR2 (germline): LGHDT, YNNKEL (reference sequence). This CDR3 comprises 15 residues.

This clonotype was seen many times. V usage is TRBV20-1 and J usage is TRBJ2-7; TRBD1 matches 9 bases. Trimming took 5 bases from V and 2 from J; bases not matched to a gene: 4. Looked up from germline, CDR1 is DFQATT and CDR2 is SNEGSKA (reference sequence). CDR3 length equals 13 residues. The CDR3 nucleotides are TGCAGTGCTGCCGGGACAGGGACCTACGAGCAGTACTTC. This codes for CSAAGTGTYEQYF.

This clonotype was seen ten or more times. The chain couples TRBV12-3 or TRBV12-4 to TRBJ2-1, with no clear D. V dropped 4 bases and J dropped 1 base, with 14 bases sitting between them. CDR3 length: 16 residues. The CDR3 DNA is TGTGCCAGCAGTTCAACGGACGGTTTTTCCTACAATGAGCAGTTCTTC. This encodes CASSSTDGFSYNEQFF.

The table lists this clonotype with many counts. The V call is TRBV6-4, the J call TRBJ2-3; weak D call: TRBD2 (6 bases). CDR3 length equals 15 residues. Germline-derived CDR1 and CDR2 are MRHNA and SNTAGT. V was clipped by 4 bases and J by 0 bases, with 11 bases between them. The CDR3 loop reads CASSGEAGSTDTQYF. CDR3 DNA sequence: TGTGCCAGCAGTGGTGAGGCGGGGAGCACAGATACGCAGTATTTT.

This clonotype was seen ten or more times. This chain uses TRBV20-1 with TRBJ2-5; D not certain. Germline assignment: CDR1 DFQATT and CDR2 SNEGSKA (reference sequence). V gave up 1 base and J gave up 0 bases, with 9 bases separating them. This CDR3 has 14 residues. This CDR3 reads CSARALPDQETQYF. The DNA for the CDR3 is TGCAGTGCTAGAGCCCTCCCGGACCAAGAGACCCAGTACTTC.

In regard to this clonotype: A clone one base away is much larger, so this may be a read error. The chain recombines TRBV7-9 with TRBJ1-1; D call uncertain. This CDR3 is 13 amino acids long. Germline V gene lookup returns CDR1 SEHNR and CDR2 FQNEAQ (reference sequence). This CDR3 is CAGSFHENTEAFF. In DNA, the CDR3 is TGTGCCGGCAGCTTTCATGAGAACACTGAAGCTTTCTTT.

This clonotype was seen many times. This chain links TRBV6-5 with TRBJ1-1; D not certain. The CDR3 covers 14 residues. Looked up from germline, CDR1 is MNHEY and CDR2 is SVGAGI. Trimming stripped 6 bases from V and 0 bases from J, with 11 bases between. The DNA for the CDR3 is TGTGCCAGCAGCCCTGCGAGGATGAACACTGAAGCTTTCTTT. This sequence encodes CASSPARMNTEAFF.

This clonotype came up many times. This chain uses TRBV12-3 or TRBV12-4 with TRBJ2-7, with D perhaps TRBD1 or TRBD2 (6 bases each). Trimming left V 4 bases short and J 6 bases short, with 22 bases between. The CDR3 is made up of 16 amino acids. CDR3 amino acids: CASSSPGAMFEFEQYF. The CDR3, as DNA: TGTGCCAGCAGTTCCCCGGGGGCCATGTTTGAGTTCGAGCAGTACTTC.

This clonotype was seen many times. The gene calls are TRBV6-5 and TRBJ1-1; unclear D gene. The length of the CDR3 is 14 residues. The germline gives CDR1 MNHEY, CDR2 SVGAGI. V was shortened by 6 bases and J by 0 bases, with 11 bases between the two germline ends. The DNA of the CDR3 is TGTGCCAGCAGCTACGGGAGACTGAACACTGAAGCTTTCTTT. The encoded protein is CASSYGRLNTEAFF.

This clonotype was counted at least ten times. The J gene is TRBJ2-1, the V gene TRBV5-1; TRBD2 agrees at 7 bases. There are 15 residues in the CDR3. With 4 bases clipped from V and 4 bases from J, the junction kept 8 bases outside the gene matches. CDR1 is SGHRS, CDR2 YFSETQ, per germline. CDR3 bases: TGCGCCAGCAGCCCCGGGACTAACCTGTACAATGAGCAGTTCTTC. Encoded protein: CASSPGTNLYNEQFF.

The V call is TRBV2, the J call TRBJ2-5; maybe TRBD1 (5 bases). Trimming removed 4 bases from V and 1 base from J, with 10 bases in between. Germline V lookup: CDR1 SNHLY, CDR2 FYNNEI. This CDR3 comprises 14 residues. CDR3 nucleotide sequence: TGTGCCAGCAGTGTCCAACAGGTCCAAGAGACCCAGTACTTC. It specifies CASSVQQVQETQYF.

This sequence joins TRBV27 and TRBJ2-2; the D gene is possibly TRBD1 (5 bases). CDR1 is MNHEY and CDR2 is SMNVEV in the germline V gene (reference sequence). V was pared by 0 bases and J by 0 bases, with 5 bases between. The CDR3 runs to 15 residues. The CDR3 coding sequence is TGTGCCAGCAGTTTATCGACAGCGAACACCGGGGAGCTGTTTTTT. Translated, it gives CASSLSTANTGELFF.

This clonotype was picked up many times. This chain links TRBV25-1 with TRBJ2-7, with 9 bases aligning to TRBD1. The V segment lost 3 bases and the J segment 1 base; nucleotides outside the gene matches: 4. Per germline, CDR1 MGHDK and CDR2 SYGVNS. This CDR3 is built from 15 residues. CDR3 amino acids: CASSEGTGKSYEQYF. The CDR3 coding sequence is TGTGCCAGCAGTGAGGGGACAGGGAAGTCCTACGAGCAGTACTTC.

This clonotype was observed many times. This chain links TRBV6-5 with TRBJ1-6; D uncertain. CDR1 is MNHEY and CDR2 is SVGAGI in the germline V gene. Trimming shortened V by 2 bases and J by 6 bases, and 5 bases separated the two germline ends. The CDR3 covers 13 residues. CDR3 sequence: CASSYQLNSPLHF. CDR3 coding DNA: TGTGCCAGCAGTTACCAGCTTAATTCACCCCTCCACTTT.

V gene TRBV28 combines with J gene TRBJ2-6; TRBD1 is a possible D gene (5 bases). Germline V gives CDR1 MDHEN, CDR2 SYDVKM. The CDR3 is 15 residues long. V lost 6 bases and J 2 bases, leaving 11 bases between the germline ends. The CDR3 loop reads CASSPETAGANVLTF. In nucleotides, the CDR3 is TGTGCCAGCAGCCCCGAGACAGCTGGGGCCAACGTCCTGACTTTC. Based on the CDR3 plus reference TRBV28 and TRBJ2-6, the full variable domain is DVKVTQSSRYLVKRTGEKVFLECVQDMDHENMFWYRQDPGLGLRLIYFSYDVKMKEKGDIPEGYSVSREKKERFSLILESASTNQTSMYLCASSPETAGANVLTFGAGSRLTVL.

This clonotype was observed once. The V call is TRBV5-1, the J call TRBJ2-2; no firm D call. The CDR3 has 13 residues. CDR1 is SGHRS and CDR2 is YFSETQ in the germline V gene. The ends were cut back, 0 bases at V and 10 bases at J, with 10 bases in the middle. The CDR3 sequence: CASSLDGAVELFF. The CDR3, as DNA: TGCGCCAGCAGCTTGGACGGCGCGGTGGAGCTGTTTTTT. Together with reference TRBV5-1 and TRBJ2-2, the CDR3 gives the full variable domain: KAGVTQTPRYLIKTRGQQVTLSCSPISGHRSVSWYQQTPGQGLQFLFEYFSETQRNKGNFPGRFSGRQFSNSRSEMNVSTLELGDSALYLCASSLDGAVELFFGEGSRLTVL.

This clonotype was counted ten times or more. This chain connects TRBV7-9 to TRBJ1-2, with D perhaps matching TRBD1 (5 bases). This CDR3 contains 15 residues. V was pared by 8 bases and J by 4 bases, with 20 bases between. The V gene's germline CDR1 is SEHNR and CDR2 FQNEAQ (reference sequence). For the CDR3, the DNA is TGTGCCAGCGAGGACCAGGGAGGGCTGGGCTATGGCTACACCTTC. Protein: CASEDQGGLGYGYTF. Full variable domain (remainder filled in from reference TRBV7-9 and TRBJ1-2): DTGVSQNPRHKITKRGQNVTFRCDPISEHNRLYWYRQTLGQGPEFLTYFQNEAQLEKSRLLSDRFSAERPKGSFSTLEIQRTEQGDSAMYLCASEDQGGLGYGYTFGSGTRLTVV.

This clonotype was seen repeatedly, ten times or more. The chain recombines TRBV7-2 with TRBJ2-7; D ambiguous. Germline V gene sequence: CDR1 SGHTA, CDR2 FQGNSA. CDR3 length equals 16 residues. Trimming pared 1 base from V and 7 bases from J, leaving 20 bases between. The CDR3 coding sequence is TGTGCCAGCAGCTTAGAATTCCCCTCAACACCTGTAGAGCAGTACTTC. Residues: CASSLEFPSTPVEQYF.

The chain links TRBV12-3 or TRBV12-4 to TRBJ2-1, with TRBD1 as a possible D gene (6 bases). V was trimmed by 3 bases and J by 5 bases, leaving 14 bases between them. This CDR3 spans 15 amino acids. Here the CDR3 reads CASSFYRTVNNEQFF. The CDR3 bases are TGTGCCAGCAGTTTTTATAGGACAGTAAACAATGAGCAGTTCTTC.

This clonotype has at least ten counts. The J gene is TRBJ1-5, the V gene TRBV12-3 or TRBV12-4; D is unclear. V lost 5 bases and J lost 3, with 11 bases in between. The CDR3 length is 14 residues. DNA of the CDR3: TGTGCCAGCAGTCCGGACGGGAACAATCAGCCCCAGCATTTT. It specifies CASSPDGNNQPQHF.